Following are 14 T cell receptor beta chains from one sample sequenced in a study of memory CD8 T cells in hepatitis C reinfection. The time point: pre-reinfection, 55 to 20 weeks before reinfection detection. No in vitro expansion preceded TCR sequencing of the sorted cells. Sequenced by immunoSEQ multiplex PCR; TCRdb stores in-frame clones only, minus some. The sample includes tens of thousands of clones, around nine tenths of them seen just once. The sequenced material came from naive CD8+ T cells sorted from blood. These receptors originate from a young man with hepatitis C virus infection.

The chain links TRBV29-1 to TRBJ2-1, with a tentative D call TRBD1 (8 bases). This CDR3 region has 15 residues. V was pared by 4 bases and J by 2 bases, with 15 bases between. CDR1 and CDR2 from the germline V gene are SQVTM and ANQGSEA. The CDR3 loop is CSVGTGRVPYNEQFF. In nucleotides, the CDR3 is TGCAGCGTTGGGACAGGGAGGGTCCCCTACAATGAGCAGTTCTTC.

V and J are TRBV4-1 and TRBJ2-2; TRBD2 aligns across 11 bases. Germline V gene data show CDR1 as MGHRA and CDR2 as YSYEKL. V was pared by 1 base and J by 5 bases, with 6 bases of the junction left unmatched. This CDR3 has 17 amino acids. The CDR3 coding sequence is TGCGCCAGCAGCCAAGTATTAGCGGGAGGGCGAACCGGGGAGCTGTTTTTT. It translates to CASSQVLAGGRTGELFF.

The genes are TRBV29-1 and TRBJ2-1; D call uncertain. The CDR3 is 12 amino acids. Germline assignment: CDR1 SQVTM and CDR2 ANQGSEA. Trimming pared 1 base from V and 10 bases from J, leaving 11 bases between. The CDR3 nucleotides are TGCAGCGTTGAAGTTGCTATCAGGGAGCAGTTCTTC. The encoded protein is CSVEVAIREQFF.

This chain links TRBV6-1 with TRBJ1-1; D remains unclear. CDR1 is MNHNS, CDR2 SASEGT, per germline. Trimming pared 4 bases from V and 0 bases from J, leaving 9 bases between. There are 14 residues in the CDR3. CDR3 nucleotide sequence: TGTGCCAGCAGTGGAGACAAACTGAACACTGAAGCTTTCTTT. This translates into CASSGDKLNTEAFF.

The chain has TRBV10-1 and TRBJ2-2; D is uncertain. Trimming took 3 bases from V and 3 from J, leaving 8 bases between them. Per germline, CDR1 WNHNN and CDR2 SYGVQD (reference sequence). This CDR3 has 14 residues. Written as DNA, the CDR3 is TGCGCCAGCAGTGACTCGCGGTACACCGGGGAGCTGTTTTTT. This codes for CASSDSRYTGELFF.

The chain joins TRBV6-1 to TRBJ2-7; 11 positions agree with TRBD2. V was clipped by 4 bases and J by 0 bases; unmatched bases: 5. The V gene's germline CDR1 is MNHNS and CDR2 SASEGT. This CDR3 contains 16 residues. For the CDR3, the DNA is TGTGCCAGCAGTGCGACCACTAGCGGGAGCTCCTACGAGCAGTACTTC. Amino acid sequence: CASSATTSGSSYEQYF.

This clone was picked up one time. The V and J genes are TRBV7-6 and TRBJ2-1, with D possibly matching TRBD2 (5 bases). This CDR3 contains 16 residues. Between the trimmed V and J ends, which lost 1 base and 5 bases, there was a span of 15 bases. Germline values: CDR1 SGHVS, CDR2 FNYEAQ. CDR3: CASSLGMATGDNEQFF. Here the CDR3 DNA reads TGTGCCAGCAGCTTAGGTATGGCCACCGGGGACAATGAGCAGTTCTTC.

This clone was seen more than once but under ten times. This chain links TRBV6-5 with TRBJ1-4; TRBD1 is a possible D gene (5 bases). Germline CDR1 MNHEY, CDR2 SVGAGI. The CDR3 extends over 15 amino acids. Trimming pared 0 bases from V and 4 bases from J, leaving 9 bases between. The CDR3 here is CASSYSGPLNEKLFF. CDR3 in DNA: TGTGCCAGCAGTTACTCGGGGCCGCTTAATGAAAAACTGTTTTTT.

This clone has only one observation. J is TRBJ1-1 and V is TRBV19; unclear D gene. This CDR3 has 16 amino acids. Trimming cost V 3 bases and J 3 bases, with 17 bases left between them. Looked up from germline, CDR1 is LNHDA and CDR2 is SQIVND (reference sequence). As DNA, the CDR3 is TGTGCCAGTAGTATCTACGATTCTGTTATGGACACTGAAGCTTTCTTT. Translation gives CASSIYDSVMDTEAFF.

This CDR3 reads CASSQTSGGADEQYV. CDR3 bases: TGTGCCAGCAGTCAGACTAGCGGGGGGGCGGACGAGCAGTACGTC. The gene calls are TRBV28 and TRBJ2-7; 14 nucleotides match TRBD2. Germline-derived CDR1 and CDR2 are MDHEN and SYDVKM. Losses at the gene ends were 5 bases for V and 5 bases for J; bases not matched to a gene: 5. The CDR3 has 15 residues.

The CDR3 loop reads CASSSTPYRGTEAFF. The CDR3 DNA sequence: TGTGCCAGCAGCTCTACCCCCTACAGGGGCACTGAAGCTTTCTTT. V gene TRBV7-8 combines with J gene TRBJ1-1; 7 bases line up with TRBD1. Germline V lookup: CDR1 SGHVS, CDR2 FQNEAQ. CDR3 length: 15 amino acids. V shed 4 bases and J 4 bases; nucleotides not matched to a gene: 9.

The rearrangement uses TRBV7-9 and TRBJ1-5; no definite D call. V dropped 5 bases and J dropped 11 bases, with 19 bases sitting between them. Germline V lookup: CDR1 SEHNR, CDR2 FQNEAQ (reference sequence). The CDR3 sequence is 14 residues long. The CDR3 sequence: CASSAEGKKLSQHF. The CDR3, as DNA: TGTGCCAGCAGCGCAGAGGGTAAGAAACTTTCCCAGCATTTT.

J is TRBJ2-3 and V is TRBV15, with 12 nucleotides matching TRBD1. Germline V lookup: CDR1 LNHNV, CDR2 YYDKDF (reference sequence). V shed 0 bases and J 7 bases; nucleotides not matched to a gene: 8. The CDR3 totals 17 residues. The CDR3 DNA is TGTGCCACCAGCAGAGATTCGGGACAGGGGGCGTCAAATACGCAGTATTTT. Amino acids: CATSRDSGQGASNTQYF. The full variable domain, its missing parts supplied by reference TRBV15 and TRBJ2-3, is DAMVIQNPRYQVTQFGKPVTLSCSQTLNHNVMYWYQQKSSQAPKLLFHYYDKDFNNEADTPDNFQSRRPNTSFCFLDIRSPGLGDTAMYLCATSRDSGQGASNTQYFGPGTRLTVL.

The gene calls are TRBV5-1 and TRBJ2-3, with 10 bases matching TRBD1. Trimming cost V 3 bases and J 2 bases; bases outside gene matches: 6. The CDR3 runs 16 residues. Germline V gene data show CDR1 as SGHRS and CDR2 as YFSETQ. CDR3 region: CASSSDRGPFTDTQYF. The CDR3 nucleotides are TGCGCCAGCAGCTCCGACAGGGGGCCTTTCACAGATACGCAGTATTTT.